A selection of T cell receptor beta chains follows, all from one sample in a study of blood T cell repertoires in COVID-19. Sequencing used immunoSEQ multiplex PCR; TCRdb keeps in-frame clones, though not all of them. The repertoire holds some 210,000 clones, with around 86% as singletons. The sequencing sample was made of PBMCs or T cells enriched from blood (not recorded which). The receptor set was obtained from a woman between 45 and 60 years old with acute COVID-19. The CDR3 runs from the conserved cysteine through the conserved F or W. Each record gives: J gene, V gene, D gene, clone size, CDR3 protein, CDR3 DNA. The D gene is left open where the match is weak. Some rows mark clone size as missing; the rest say once, few, many or name a class of expanded clone.

TRBJ2-1 | TRBV5-4 | TRBD2 | - | CASSRGVAANNEQFF | TGTGCCAGCAGTCGGGGGGTTGCAGCCAACAATGAGCAGTTCTTC
TRBJ2-3 | TRBV9 | TRBD2 | once | CASSVGTSGGGSDTQYF | TGTGCCAGCAGCGTAGGGACTAGCGGGGGAGGTTCAGATACGCAGTATTTT
TRBJ1-5 | TRBV27 | - | - | CASRQQGSNQPQHF | TGTGCCAGCAGACAACAGGGTAGCAATCAGCCCCAGCATTTT
TRBJ1-2 | TRBV19 | - | - | CASSISAGVGYGYTF | TGTGCCAGTAGTATCTCGGCGGGGGTGGGATATGGCTACACCTTC
TRBJ2-3 | TRBV7-8 | TRBD2 | - | CASSLVAAGGRDTQYF | TGTGCCAGCAGCTTAGTTGCAGCGGGGGGCCGAGATACGCAGTATTTT
TRBJ2-5 | TRBV19 | - | - | CASSIRQETQYF | TGTGCCAGTAGTATTAGACAAGAGACCCAGTACTTC
TRBJ2-5 | TRBV28 | - | - | CASSLPGQGRETQYF | TGTGCCAGCAGCCTTCCCGGCCAGGGCCGAGAGACCCAGTACTTC
TRBJ1-3 | TRBV6-5 | - | - | CASNSRGGNTIYF | TGTGCCAGCAATTCCCGGGGGGGAAACACCATATATTTT
TRBJ2-7 | TRBV6-2/TRBV6-3 | - | many | CASSSRGKLTYEQYF | TGTGCCAGCAGTTCCAGAGGGAAACTAACCTACGAGCAGTACTTC
TRBJ1-5 | TRBV28 | TRBD1 | - | CASSLTGGNQPQHF | TGTGCCAGCAGTTTAACAGGGGGCAATCAGCCCCAGCATTTT
TRBJ1-1 | TRBV6-5 | TRBD1 | - | CASSYGDRGDTEAFF | TGTGCCAGCAGTTACGGGGACAGAGGTGACACTGAAGCTTTCTTT
TRBJ2-2 | TRBV29-1 | TRBD2 | few | CSGGRGDTGELFF | TGCAGCGGCGGGAGGGGGGATACCGGGGAGCTGTTTTTT
TRBJ2-1 | TRBV4-1 | - | - | CASSQGGGGSYNEQFF | TGCGCCAGCAGCCAAGGAGGTGGCGGGTCCTACAATGAGCAGTTCTTC
TRBJ1-5 | TRBV27 | TRBD1 | - | CASSTQGAGQPQHF | TGTGCCAGCAGTACCCAGGGGGCAGGTCAGCCCCAGCATTTT
TRBJ1-1 | TRBV10-3 | - | once | CAISEDGGRNTEAFF | TGTGCCATCAGTGAGGACGGGGGTAGGAACACTGAAGCTTTCTTT